The entry that follows covers one T cell receptor beta chain sequence. What it recognizes is unknown. The source of the sample is a study of T cell responses to AZD1222 COVID-19 vaccine. Germline V gives CDR1 MDHEN, CDR2 SYDVKM. The CDR3 loop spans 16 amino acids. V was cut by 7 bases and J by 0 bases, with 16 bases left in between. Profiling relied on immunoSEQ multiplex PCR, and the TCRdb table lists in-frame clones only, not all of them. The sample lists 90,000 to 110,000 clones, roughly 86% occurring once. Findings and limits, study-wide: Baseline seropositivity characterized only 5 or 6 AZD1222 recipients. White British ancestry dominated among donors, who included more females, and clonal diversity was possibly underestimated.

The sequence was obtained from an adult in good health. Source: peripheral blood, taken on day 0 of MenACWY control vaccination. J is TRBJ1-5 and V is TRBV28, with D unresolved. CDR3 DNA sequence: TGTGCCAGCAATCCAGGACGCCGATATAGCAATCAGCCCCAGCATTTT. Protein: CASNPGRRYSNQPQHF.